This is a list of T cell receptor beta chains from one sample in a study of tumor and adjacent non-tumor tissue in lung cancer. Each CDR3 protein is one row after TCRdb ran MiXCR on the multiplex PCR reads. The top ten hold about 20% of the sample, which has 120,000 to 150,000 distinct CDR3 sequences, around two thirds seen once. The sequenced sample consisted of lung tumor tissue. These receptors all stem from a man in his sixties with small cell lung cancer. Each CDR3 is given with its conserved first and last residue. The D gene is left open where the match is weak. The size field is filled for only some rows; it gives once, few, many or a size class.

v_call	clone_size	d_call	j_call	cdr3_aa	cdr3_nt
TRBV20-1	-	TRBD2	TRBJ2-5	CSARDKKGLTQETKYF	TGCAGTGCTAGAGATAAGAAGGGACTAACCCAGGAGACCAAGTACTTC
TRBV24-1	few	TRBD2	TRBJ2-3	CATSDPLAANTDTQYF	TGTGCCACCAGTGATCCGCTAGCGGCAAACACAGATACGCAGTATTTT
TRBV20-1	many	-	TRBJ1-2	CSANPGVLRGYTF	TGCAGTGCAAATCCAGGGGTCTTGCGGGGCTACACCTTC
TRBV7-9	-	-	TRBJ2-3	CASSLRSSGTDTQYF	TGTGCCAGCAGCTTACGATCGTCTGGCACAGATACGCAGTATTTT
TRBV11-2	-	-	TRBJ2-1	CASSYSRREAEQFF	TGTGCCAGCAGCTACAGTAGGAGGGAGGCTGAGCAGTTCTTC
TRBV12-3/TRBV12-4	many	-	TRBJ2-5	CASAGSRETQYF	TGTGCCAGCGCCGGCAGTAGAGAGACCCAGTACTTC
TRBV11-2	-	-	TRBJ2-5	CASSGPLVGQETQYF	TGTGCCAGCAGCGGACCACTAGTGGGCCAAGAGACCCAGTACTTT
TRBV28	-	-	TRBJ2-5	CASSITLTEWETQYF	TGTGCCAGCAGTATAACCCTCACAGAATGGGAGACCCAGTACTTC
TRBV4-1	many	-	TRBJ2-5	CASRASPQETQYF	TGCGCCAGCAGGGCTAGCCCTCAAGAGACCCAGTACTTC
TRBV5-1	-	-	TRBJ2-5	CASSLQAGPQETQYF	TGCGCCAGCAGCTTACAAGCGGGTCCTCAAGAGACCCAGTACTTC
TRBV6-5	-	-	TRBJ2-7	CASSWTGGKPYEQYF	TGTGCCAGCAGCTGGACTGGCGGCAAACCCTACGAGCAGTACTTC
TRBV20-1	-	-	TRBJ1-3	CSAREAKGLGDTIYF	TGCAGTGCTAGAGAGGCGAAGGGGTTGGGAGACACCATATATTTT
TRBV11-2	-	-	TRBJ2-3	CASSLANETYTQYF	TGTGCCAGCAGCTTAGCGAATGAAACATATACGCAGTATTTT
TRBV12-3/TRBV12-4	-	-	TRBJ1-1	CASSSQTGGGTEAFF	TGTGCCAGCAGTTCCCAAACGGGAGGGGGAACTGAAGCTTTCTTT
TRBV4-1	-	-	TRBJ2-1	CASSRLAGGNNEHFF	TGCGCCAGCAGCCGTCTAGCAGGAGGGAACAATGAGCACTTCTTC
TRBV6-1	-	-	TRBJ2-1	CASSWRGLEVNEQFF	TGTGCCAGCAGCTGGCGGGGGCTAGAGGTCAATGAGCAGTTCTTC
TRBV11-1	-	-	TRBJ2-5	CASSLGLEGETQYF	TGTGCCAGCAGCTTAGGTTTGGAGGGAGAGACCCAGTACTTC
TRBV5-1	-	TRBD2	TRBJ2-1	CASSLLGLEHEQLF	TGCGCCAGCAGCTTGCTGGGACTAGAGCATGAGCAGTTATTC